These T cell receptor beta chains were read from a single sample in a study of blood T cell repertoires in COVID-19. Measured with immunoSEQ multiplex PCR; TCRdb has only the in-frame clones, and not every one. This table holds about 390,000 clones, 87% found once. The sequenced sample consisted of PBMCs or T cells enriched from blood (not recorded which). Receptors originate from a woman in her fifties or sixties who had recovered from COVID-19. Both conserved end residues are part of each CDR3. The order of the fields is clone size, V gene, D gene, J gene, CDR3 protein, CDR3 DNA. The D gene is left open where the match is weak. The size field is filled for only some rows; it gives once, few, many or a size class.

>NA|TRBV2|TRBD1|TRBJ1-3
CASSARRGSSGNTIYF
TGTGCCAGCAGTGCGCGCAGGGGGAGTTCTGGAAACACCATATATTTT
>NA|TRBV11-3|TRBD1|TRBJ2-3
CASSSAGQGRDTQYF
TGTGCCAGCAGCTCAGCGGGACAGGGCCGAGATACGCAGTATTTT
>NA|TRBV9|NA|TRBJ1-2
CASRTTASTGYTF
TGTGCCAGCAGGACTACTGCCTCTACTGGCTACACCTTC
>NA|TRBV24-1|TRBD1|TRBJ1-5
CATRGDRANQPQHF
TGTGCCACCAGGGGCGACAGGGCCAATCAGCCCCAGCATTTT
>NA|TRBV29-1|NA|TRBJ1-2
CSVGASYGYTF
TGCAGCGTTGGAGCGTCCTATGGCTACACCTTC
>few|TRBV19|NA|TRBJ1-2
CASSQAFGNYGYTF
TGTGCCAGTAGTCAGGCCTTTGGGAACTATGGCTACACCTTC
>few|TRBV5-8|NA|TRBJ2-1
CASSPRGRSVIDEQFF
TGTGCCAGCAGCCCAAGGGGCAGGTCCGTCATCGATGAGCAGTTCTTC
>NA|TRBV4-2|NA|TRBJ1-2
CASSQGGGANYGYTF
TGTGCCAGCAGCCAAGGTGGAGGAGCTAACTATGGCTACACCTTC
>NA|TRBV27|NA|TRBJ2-3
CASSATPAGTQYF
TGTGCCAGCAGTGCCACCCCGGCGGGTACGCAGTATTTT
>NA|TRBV21-1|NA|TRBJ1-3
CATGGNTIYF
TGTGCCACGGGGGGAAACACCATATATTTT
>NA|TRBV6-1|NA|TRBJ2-5
CASSDGANTKTQYF
TGTGCCAGCAGTGATGGGGCGAATACCAAGACCCAGTACTTC
>NA|TRBV3-1/TRBV3-2|NA|TRBJ1-6
CASSRGPRDSSYNSPLHF
TGTGCCAGCAGCCGCGGGCCCCGAGATAGCTCCTATAATTCACCCCTCCACTTT
>NA|TRBV29-1|NA|TRBJ2-3
CSVDTIGTDTQYF
TGCAGCGTGGACACAATCGGGACAGATACGCAGTATTTT
>NA|TRBV5-1|TRBD1|TRBJ2-1
CASSTLQGNNEQFF
TGCGCCAGCAGCACATTACAGGGGAACAATGAGCAGTTCTTC
>NA|TRBV4-1|TRBD2|TRBJ2-1
CASSQAATSGGINEQFF
TGCGCCAGCAGCCAAGCAGCGACTAGCGGGGGGATCAATGAGCAGTTCTTC
>NA|TRBV5-6|NA|TRBJ2-7
CASSSPPGQRASF
TGTGCCAGCAGCTCCCCGCCGGGCCAGAGGGCATCCTTC
>NA|TRBV2|NA|TRBJ2-3
CASRVTKDTQYF
TGTGCCAGCAGGGTAACTAAAGATACGCAGTATTTT
>NA|TRBV12-5|NA|TRBJ2-5
CASGSTSQETQYF
TGTGCTAGTGGATCCACTAGTCAAGAGACCCAGTACTTC
>NA|TRBV6-5|TRBD1|TRBJ2-5
CASSTGTGTTQYF
TGTGCCAGCAGTACCGGGACAGGGACGACCCAGTACTTC
>NA|TRBV6-5|NA|TRBJ2-2
CASSYSAGITGELFF
TGTGCCAGCAGTTACTCGGCGGGGATCACCGGGGAGCTGTTTTTT
>NA|TRBV5-1|TRBD1|TRBJ2-1
CASSSLTGQSPTSYNEQFF
TGCGCCAGCAGCTCCCTGACAGGGCAATCACCGACCTCCTACAATGAGCAGTTCTTC
>NA|TRBV27|TRBD1|TRBJ2-1
CASSKRDRHTYNEQFF
TGTGCCAGCAGTAAAAGGGACAGACACACCTACAATGAGCAGTTCTTC
>once|TRBV6-5|NA|TRBJ2-7
CASTGAGEQYF
TGTGCCAGCACCGGGGCGGGGGAGCAGTACTTC
>NA|TRBV5-4|TRBD2|TRBJ2-5
CASSPLAGGETQYF
TGTGCCAGCAGCCCGCTAGCGGGGGGCGAGACCCAGTACTTC
>NA|TRBV27|TRBD2|TRBJ2-7
CASSLFPSGTSGGKSHEQYF
TGTGCCAGCAGTTTATTTCCGTCCGGGACTAGCGGGGGGAAGAGCCACGAGCAGTACTTC
>NA|TRBV5-4|TRBD2|TRBJ2-2
CASSLVAGRTGELFF
TGTGCCAGCAGCTTGGTAGCGGGGCGAACCGGGGAGCTGTTTTTT
>NA|TRBV6-5|NA|TRBJ2-2
CASSLSIGSTGELFF
TGTGCCAGCAGCCTCAGCATCGGGAGCACCGGGGAGCTGTTTTTT
>NA|TRBV5-1|TRBD1|TRBJ2-7
CASTRDRVAEQYF
TGCGCCAGCACCCGGGACAGGGTAGCCGAGCAGTACTTC
>NA|TRBV7-9|NA|TRBJ1-4
CASSLEGGAGEKLFF
TGTGCCAGCAGCTTAGAAGGGGGGGCTGGTGAAAAACTGTTTTTT
>NA|TRBV7-2|TRBD1|TRBJ1-5
CASSPRQGGQPQHF
TGTGCCAGCAGCCCAAGACAGGGAGGCCAGCCCCAGCATTTT
>NA|TRBV29-1|TRBD1|TRBJ2-3
CSVGPGGSTDTQYF
TGCAGCGTTGGGCCAGGGGGCAGCACAGATACGCAGTATTTT
>NA|TRBV19|NA|TRBJ1-1
CASSIGGHLERTEAFF
TGTGCCAGTAGTATAGGCGGACACCTAGAAAGGACTGAAGCTTTCTTT
>NA|TRBV11-2|NA|TRBJ2-6
CASSLDAGAKGANVLTF
TGTGCCAGCAGCTTAGATGCGGGGGCGAAGGGGGCCAACGTCCTGACTTTC
>once|TRBV27|NA|TRBJ1-5
CASSLLGGRDSNQPQHF
TGTGCCAGCAGTTTACTCGGGGGAAGGGATAGCAATCAGCCCCAGCATTTT
>NA|TRBV5-1|TRBD1|TRBJ1-2
CASSQQGVEGYTF
TGCGCCAGCAGCCAACAGGGGGTCGAAGGCTACACCTTC
>NA|TRBV7-9|TRBD1|TRBJ1-2
CASSSPRQGGYYGYTF
TGTGCCAGCAGCTCCCCTCGACAGGGGGGATACTATGGCTACACCTTC
>NA|TRBV6-5|NA|TRBJ1-2
CASRDRTSPGYTF
TGTGCCAGCAGGGATCGGACAAGCCCAGGCTACACCTTC